The 15 T cell receptor beta chains presented below share a single source sample, sequenced in a study of cytomegalovirus exposure and HLA in healthy donors. The PCR used 60 Vbeta and 13 Jbeta primers. Profiled with immunoSEQ multiplex PCR; TCRdb holds only in-frame clones, not every one. The sample holds about 190,000 clones; around 81% are singletons and the top ten take roughly 10%. The sequencing sample was made of PBMCs. These receptors were obtained from a woman aged 50 to 65 in good health and CMV-seropositive.

This clone showed up just once. The chain combines TRBV11-2 with TRBJ1-2; TRBD1 agrees at 8 bases. This CDR3 is built from 14 residues. V lost 6 bases to trimming and J lost 6 bases; unmatched junction nucleotides: 9. In germline, CDR1 is SGHAT, CDR2 FQNNGV. The DNA of the CDR3 is TGTGCCAGCAGAAGGACAGGGAGGATGGATGGCTACACCTTC. Its protein product is CASRRTGRMDGYTF.

The rearrangement uses TRBV27 and TRBJ2-7, with 12 bases lining up with TRBD2. CDR3 size: 16 residues. CDR1 MNHEY and CDR2 SMNVEV come from the germline V gene (reference sequence). Germline trimming cut 4 bases from V and 7 bases from J; bases unmatched to any gene: 11. The DNA for the CDR3 is TGTGCCAGCAGTTCCCTCAGACTAGCGGGGGCGGGGGAGCAGTACTTC. Translating it yields CASSSLRLAGAGEQYF.

The rearrangement links TRBV2 to TRBJ1-5, with D perhaps matching TRBD1 (5 bases). CDR1 and CDR2 (germline): SNHLY, FYNNEI. The CDR3 totals 17 residues. Trimming pared 2 bases from V and 0 bases from J, leaving 14 bases between. CDR3 loop: CASSEIPGQYSNQPQHF. The CDR3 nucleotides read TGTGCCAGCAGTGAAATTCCAGGGCAGTATAGCAATCAGCCCCAGCATTTT. The full variable domain, its missing parts supplied by reference TRBV2 and TRBJ1-5, is EPEVTQTPSHQVTQMGQEVILRCVPISNHLYFYWYRQILGQKVEFLVSFYNNEISEKSEIFDDQFSVERPDGSNFTLKIRSTKLEDSAMYFCASSEIPGQYSNQPQHFGDGTRLSIL.

V usage is TRBV7-6 and J usage is TRBJ1-1; 9 bases line up with TRBD1. Germline V gives CDR1 SGHVS, CDR2 FNYEAQ. Germline trimming cut 5 bases from V and 6 bases from J; bases unmatched to any gene: 10. The CDR3 is 15 amino acids. The CDR3 protein is CASSVTGTGRAEAFF. The CDR3 DNA reads TGTGCCAGCAGCGTTACCGGGACAGGGAGGGCTGAAGCTTTCTTT.

The rearrangement joins TRBV7-2 to TRBJ1-5, with 7 bases aligning to TRBD1. In germline, CDR1 is SGHTA, CDR2 FQGNSA. The CDR3 totals 16 residues. Trimming at V came to 4 bases and at J to 1 base, leaving 7 bases not matched to a gene. The CDR3 region is CASSYQRTGSNQPQHF. The DNA for the CDR3 is TGTGCCAGCAGCTACCAGCGGACAGGAAGCAATCAGCCCCAGCATTTT.

With regard to this clone: Within the sample, other DNA sequences also encode this same CDR3. The chain employs TRBV10-2 and TRBJ1-6; D not resolved. V was pared by 8 bases and J by 7 bases, with 12 bases between. This CDR3 is 13 amino acids long. Germline lookup yields CDR1 WSHSY and CDR2 SAAADI. CDR3 sequence reads: CASAGTQNSPLHF. CDR3 nucleotides: TGCGCCAGCGCGGGCACCCAAAATTCACCCCTCCACTTT.

The sample holds a few counts of this clone. This chain connects TRBV19 to TRBJ1-1; tentative D call: TRBD1 (6 bases). Trimming pared 2 bases from V and 2 bases from J, leaving 24 bases between. This CDR3 has 19 amino acids. Germline V gene data show CDR1 as LNHDA and CDR2 as SQIVND (reference sequence). The CDR3 reads CASSINLFSAGADNTEAFF. The CDR3 coding sequence is TGTGCCAGTAGTATAAACCTCTTCAGTGCGGGGGCGGACAACACTGAAGCTTTCTTT.

The chain has TRBV7-2 and TRBJ2-7; TRBD1 is a possible D gene (5 bases). Trimming took off 1 base at V and 9 bases at J, with 19 bases between the two ends. The CDR3 totals 15 residues. CDR1 and CDR2 from the germline V gene are SGHTA and FQGNSA. The CDR3 bases are TGTGCCAGCAGCTTAGGCCAGGGTGATACCGGTAGGCAGTACTTC. It encodes CASSLGQGDTGRQYF.

About this clone: One end of the junction fails to match germline, which may point to a read error. This chain links TRBV7-3 with TRBJ2-7; possible D gene TRBD1, 5 bases. The germline CDR1 and CDR2 sequences are SGHTA and FQGTGA. The CDR3 contains 10 residues. In nucleotides, the CDR3 is TGTGCCAGCAGCTCGCCGGCAGGACATTTC. Its translation is CASSSPAGHF.

This clone occurred once. The CDR3 coding sequence is TGTGCCAGCAGTAAAGTGGGGACAGCCTACGAGCAGTACTTC. Protein sequence: CASSKVGTAYEQYF. The chain combines TRBV6-1 with TRBJ2-7; 7 bases are shared with TRBD1. The CDR3 extends over 14 amino acids. The germline gives CDR1 MNHNS, CDR2 SASEGT. V was pared by 5 bases and J by 2 bases, with 6 bases of the junction left unmatched.

The chain combines TRBV7-2 with TRBJ2-7; 12 nucleotides agree with TRBD2. The trim removed 0 bases at V and 4 bases at J, leaving 16 bases unmatched. Germline V gives CDR1 SGHTA, CDR2 FQGNSA. This CDR3 comprises 20 residues. This CDR3 reads CASSLAAGLAGGGGEYEQYF. The CDR3, as DNA: TGTGCCAGCAGCTTAGCGGCCGGGCTAGCGGGGGGGGGCGGGGAGTACGAGCAGTACTTC.

This chain connects TRBV6-6 to TRBJ1-5, with a weak D call TRBD1 (5 bases). Germline-derived CDR1 and CDR2 are MNHNY and SVGAGI (reference sequence). CDR3 size: 15 residues. V lost 4 bases and J lost 2, with 12 bases in between. This chain's CDR3 is CASSWGGGGNQPQHF. CDR3 nucleotide sequence: TGTGCCAGCAGTTGGGGGGGAGGGGGCAATCAGCCCCAGCATTTT.

The gene calls are TRBV9 and TRBJ2-5; 9 nucleotides line up with TRBD2. CDR1 is SGDLS, CDR2 YYNGEE, per germline. The CDR3 runs to 15 residues. J was trimmed by 5 bases and V by 4 bases; bases with no gene match: 9. The CDR3 DNA follows: TGTGCCAGCAGCTCAGATTTGCGGGGGGGTGAGACCCAGTACTTC. The encoded protein is CASSSDLRGGETQYF. The whole variable domain, filled in from reference TRBV9 and TRBJ2-5, reads DSGVTQTPKHLITATGQRVTLRCSPRSGDLSVYWYQQSLDQGLQFLIQYYNGEERAKGNILERFSAQQFPDLHSELNLSSLELGDSALYFCASSSDLRGGETQYFGPGTRLLVL.

The V call is TRBV19, the J call TRBJ2-2; D is possibly TRBD2 (5 bases). CDR3 length: 15 amino acids. V dropped 3 bases and J dropped 5 bases, with 13 bases sitting between them. Germline values: CDR1 LNHDA, CDR2 SQIVND (reference sequence). The CDR3 loop is CASSITGIATGELFF. The CDR3, as DNA: TGTGCCAGTAGTATTACCGGGATAGCTACCGGGGAGCTGTTTTTT.

This clone was picked up one time. This rearrangement joins TRBV5-1 to TRBJ1-1; tentatively, D is TRBD1 (5 bases). Germline assignment: CDR1 SGHRS and CDR2 YFSETQ. CDR3 length: 13 amino acids. V was cut by 4 bases and J by 3 bases, with 10 bases left in between. The CDR3 DNA reads TGCGCCAGCAGCGGGGCCATATACACTGAAGCTTTCTTT. This translates into CASSGAIYTEAFF.